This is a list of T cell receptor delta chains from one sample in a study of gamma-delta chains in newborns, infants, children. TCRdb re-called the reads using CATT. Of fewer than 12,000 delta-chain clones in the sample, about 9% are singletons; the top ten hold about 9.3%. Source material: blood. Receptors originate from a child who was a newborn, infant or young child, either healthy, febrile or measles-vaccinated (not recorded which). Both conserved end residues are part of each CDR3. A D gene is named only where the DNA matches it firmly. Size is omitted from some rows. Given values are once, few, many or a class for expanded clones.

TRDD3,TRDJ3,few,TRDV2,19,TGTGCCTGTGACACCGGATACTGGGGGAGCTCCTGGGACACCCGACAGATGTTTTTC,CACDTGYWGSSWDTRQMFF
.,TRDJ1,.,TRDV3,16,TGTGCCTTCGCTCCTTCCAAAACTCCGGAGTGTGGTAAACTCATCTTT,CAFAPSKTPECGKLIF
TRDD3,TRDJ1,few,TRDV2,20,TGTGCCTGTGACATCCTTGTGTCTGGGGATACGCGACCTCTTCCCGATAAACTCATCTTT,CACDILVSGDTRPLPDKLIF
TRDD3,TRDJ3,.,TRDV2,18,TGTGCCTGTGACACTGGGGGATACAGGACCTGGGACACCCGACAGATGTTTTTC,CACDTGGYRTWDTRQMFF
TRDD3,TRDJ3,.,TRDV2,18,TGTGCCTGTGACATACTGGGGGATAATTCCTGGGACACCCGACAGATGTTTTTC,CACDILGDNSWDTRQMFF
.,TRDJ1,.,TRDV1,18,TGTGCTCTTGGGAAACTATTGGCCAACTTTGGGCTTGCCGATAAACTCATCTTT,CALGKLLANFGLADKLIF
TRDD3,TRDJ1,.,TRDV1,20,TGTGCTCTTGGGGAACTGACCCGAGCTGGGGGACTGAACGGGGCCGATAAACTCATCTTT,CALGELTRAGGLNGADKLIF
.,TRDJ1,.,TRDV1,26,TGTGCTCTTGGGGACCCAGGCCTTCCTATAATTGGGGGATTTACCTCGGAAGAAATGGACACCGATAAACTCATCTTT,CALGDPGLPIIGGFTSEEMDTDKLIF
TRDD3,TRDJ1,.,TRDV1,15,TGTGCTCTTGGGGTCTGGGGGATACATAGCGATAAACTCATCTTT,CALGVWGIHSDKLIF
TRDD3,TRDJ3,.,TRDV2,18,TGTGCCTGTGACACGTCCTGGGGGATAACCTGGGACACCCGACAGATGTTTTTC,CACDTSWGITWDTRQMFF
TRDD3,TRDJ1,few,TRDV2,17,TGTGCCTGTGACACGGTAAGTACTGGGGGAATCACCGATAAACTCATCTTT,CACDTVSTGGITDKLIF
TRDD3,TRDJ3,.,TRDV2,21,TGTGCCTGTGACACCGTGGGGTCTACTGGGGGAAGCTCCTGGGACACCCGACAGATGTTTTTC,CACDTVGSTGGSSWDTRQMFF
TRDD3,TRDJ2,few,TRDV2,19,TGTGCCTGTGACACCGTAAATACGGGGGATACCGGGTGGGCAGCACAACTCTTCTTT,CACDTVNTGDTGWAAQLFF
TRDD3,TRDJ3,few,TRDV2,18,TGTGCCTGTGACACGGCTGGGGGATACTCCTGGGACACCCGTCAGATGTTTTTC,CACDTAGGYSWDTRQMFF
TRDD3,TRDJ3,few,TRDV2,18,TGTGCCTGTGAAAGACTGGGGGCCCGCTCCTGGGACACCCGACAGATGTTTTTC,CACERLGARSWDTRQMFF
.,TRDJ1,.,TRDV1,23,TGTGCTCTTGGGGAACAATTGGCTTCCTACCGTCGATCCCCACTGGGGGACACCGATAAACTCATCTTC,CALGEQLASYRRSPLGDTDKLIF
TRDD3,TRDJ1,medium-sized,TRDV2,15,TGTGCCTGTGACACCGTAGGGGATACGCTTGGCAAACTCATCTTT,CACDTVGDTLGKLIF
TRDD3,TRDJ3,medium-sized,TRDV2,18,TGTGCCTGTGACACCGCGGGGGATACTTCCTGGGACACCCGACAGATGTTTTTC,CACDTAGDTSWDTRQMFF
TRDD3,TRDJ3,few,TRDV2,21,TGTGCCTGTGACTCCTTCGTACTGGGGGTGACTAGCTCCTGGGACACCCGACAGATGTTTTTC,CACDSFVLGVTSSWDTRQMFF
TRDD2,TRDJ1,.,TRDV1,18,TGTGCTCTTGGGGAGTTCCTACGGGGAGCCCGGTGCCGAAATAAACTCATCTTT,CALGEFLRGARCRNKLIF
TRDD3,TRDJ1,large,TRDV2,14,TGTGCCTGTGACCCACTTCGGATACGGGATAAACTCATCTTT,CACDPLRIRDKLIF
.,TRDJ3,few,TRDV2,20,TGTGCCTGTGACACCGTCGGGGAAACGTCTCGCTCCTGGGACACCCGACAGATGTTTTTC,CACDTVGETSRSWDTRQMFF
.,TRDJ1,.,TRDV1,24,TGTGCTCTTGGGGACCCGCCTTCCTACGGCCTGACTGGGGGATTCCCCCCCTACACCGATAAACTCATCTTT,CALGDPPSYGLTGGFPPYTDKLIF
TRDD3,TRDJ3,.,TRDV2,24,TGTGCCTGTGACCATCTGGGGGATACGCAAAAAAAGCGAACACCCGCCTGGGACACCCGACAGATGTTTTTT,CACDHLGDTQKKRTPAWDTRQMFF
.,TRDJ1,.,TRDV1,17,TGTGCTCTTGGGGCCAATTTCCCGGCCTTGTACACCGATAAACTCATCTTT,CALGANFPALYTDKLIF
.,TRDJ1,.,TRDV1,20,TGTGCTCTTGGGGGATTGGCAGCCTACGTTCCTTTGGGGGACACCGATAAACTCATCTTT,CALGGLAAYVPLGDTDKLIF
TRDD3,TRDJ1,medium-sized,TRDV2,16,TGTGCCTGCGACCTACTGGGGGATACGGGTACCGATAAACTCATCTTT,CACDLLGDTGTDKLIF
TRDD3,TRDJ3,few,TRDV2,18,TGTGCCTGCGATACTGGGGGATACGCCTCCTGGGACACCCGACAGATGTTTTTC,CACDTGGYASWDTRQMFF
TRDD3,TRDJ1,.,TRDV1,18,TGTGCTCTTGGGGCGGGCTCAAGGGGGATACACTACACCGATAAACTCATCTTT,CALGAGSRGIHYTDKLIF